These T cell receptor beta chains were read from a single sample in a study of cytomegalovirus exposure and HLA in healthy donors. Profiling relied on immunoSEQ multiplex PCR, and the TCRdb table lists in-frame clones only, not all of them. The table records more than 95,000 clones, under 20% of them present only once. Sequenced: PBMCs. The origin of the receptors is a female donor in good health and CMV-seropositive. Each CDR3 is given with its conserved first and last residue. The order of the fields is clone size, V gene, J gene, D gene, CDR3 protein, CDR3 DNA. The D gene is left open where the match is weak. Size is stated for part of the rows, as once, few or many counts, or as a class when the clone is expanded.

>few|TRBV7-3|TRBJ2-3|TRBD2
CASSTGTSGHPSTDTQYF
TGTGCCAGCAGCACAGGGACTAGCGGCCATCCGAGCACAGATACGCAGTATTTT
>few|TRBV28|TRBJ1-3|TRBD1
CASSLRGPHSGNTIYF
TGTGCCAGCAGTTTAAGGGGGCCCCACTCTGGAAACACCATATATTTT
>few|TRBV27|TRBJ2-7|TRBD1
CASSLHISGGITYEQYF
TGTGCCAGCAGTTTGCACATATCAGGGGGCATCACCTACGAGCAGTACTTC
>.|TRBV5-4|TRBJ1-2|.
CASSLGQSYGYTF
TGTGCCAGCAGCTTGGGGCAGTCCTATGGCTACACCTTC
>.|TRBV6-1|TRBJ2-3|.
CASNYFGDTQYF
TGTGCCAGCAACTATTTTGGAGATACGCAGTATTTT
>few|TRBV30|TRBJ2-3|TRBD1
CASGQGGRDTQYF
TGTGCCTCGGGACAGGGAGGGAGAGATACGCAGTATTTT
>.|TRBV7-2|TRBJ2-7|.
CASSLGRAFSYEQYF
TGTGCCAGCAGCTTAGGGAGGGCATTTTCCTACGAGCAGTACTTC
>.|TRBV7-9|TRBJ2-5|TRBD1
CASSLPTGKGETQYF
TGTGCCAGCAGCTTACCGACAGGGAAAGGAGAGACCCAGTACTTC
>.|TRBV21-1|TRBJ2-1|.
CASTTTTQFF
TGTGCCAGCACCACGACAACGCAGTTCTTC
>few|TRBV27|TRBJ2-7|.
CASSFRDTPTYEQYF
TGTGCCAGCAGTTTCCGGGACACACCGACTTACGAGCAGTACTTC
>.|TRBV6-6|TRBJ2-3|TRBD2
CASSYVRGETDTQYF
TGTGCCAGCAGTTACGTCCGGGGGGAGACAGATACGCAGTATTTT
>few|TRBV6-5|TRBJ2-7|.
CASRDGGRYEQYF
TGTGCCAGCAGGGACGGCGGGCGGTACGAGCAGTACTTC
>.|TRBV19|TRBJ2-1|TRBD2
CASTLAGGYNEQFF
TGTGCCAGTACCTTAGCGGGAGGGTACAATGAGCAGTTCTTC
>.|TRBV7-2|TRBJ2-6|.
CASSLRPGVNSGANVLTF
TGTGCCAGCAGCTTACGACCAGGGGTAAACTCTGGGGCCAACGTCCTGACTTTC
>.|TRBV29-1|TRBJ2-3|.
CSTQGSDTSTDTQYF
TGCAGCACCCAGGGGTCGGACACGAGCACAGATACGCAGTATTTT
>.|TRBV7-2|TRBJ2-5|TRBD1
CASASSGTEETQYF
TGTGCCAGCGCTTCTTCAGGGACAGAAGAGACCCAGTACTTC
>.|TRBV29-1|TRBJ2-7|TRBD1
CSVAGTARHEQYF
TGCAGCGTCGCTGGGACAGCCCGCCACGAGCAGTACTTC
>.|TRBV2|TRBJ2-2|.
CASTRGTLNTGELFF
TGTGCCAGCACCAGAGGGACACTTAACACCGGGGAGCTGTTTTTT
>.|TRBV6-6|TRBJ2-1|TRBD2
CASSYQLAGTDNEQFF
TGTGCCAGCAGTTATCAACTAGCGGGGACTGACAATGAGCAGTTCTTC
>.|TRBV18|TRBJ1-1|TRBD1
CASLEQGRPEAFF
TGTGCCAGCTTAGAACAGGGGAGACCTGAAGCTTTCTTT
>few|TRBV5-1|TRBJ1-1|TRBD1
CASIPGTGGFTEAFF
TGCGCCAGCATCCCTGGGACAGGGGGCTTCACTGAAGCTTTCTTT
>.|TRBV2|TRBJ1-2|.
CASRTSSDGVRYTF
TGTGCCAGCAGAACCAGTTCGGACGGGGTGCGCTACACCTTC
>.|TRBV7-8|TRBJ2-3|.
CASSSRDWQVTDTQYF
TGTGCCAGCAGTTCCAGGGACTGGCAGGTCACAGATACGCAGTATTTT
>few|TRBV19|TRBJ1-1|.
CASSIEGGPNTEAFF
TGTGCCAGTAGTATAGAGGGGGGGCCGAACACTGAAGCTTTCTTT
>few|TRBV14|TRBJ1-1|.
CASSQHRTPNTEAFF
TGTGCCAGCAGCCAACACAGGACACCGAACACTGAAGCTTTCTTT
>few|TRBV10-3|TRBJ1-1|.
CAISENRLGIHLAEAFF
TGTGCCATCAGTGAGAATAGACTAGGGATACACCTCGCTGAAGCTTTCTTT
>few|TRBV29-1|TRBJ2-5|.
CSVGDLPQETQYF
TGCAGCGTAGGGGACTTACCACAAGAGACCCAGTACTTC
>.|TRBV30|TRBJ1-6|.
CAWSSVNSPLHF
TGTGCCTGGAGTTCAGTAAATTCACCCCTCCACTTT
>few|TRBV2|TRBJ2-1|TRBD1
CASSVRTGDEQFF
TGTGCCAGCAGTGTAAGGACAGGGGATGAGCAGTTCTTC
>few|TRBV9|TRBJ2-2|TRBD2
CASTPGGTTITGELFF
TGTGCCAGCACCCCGGGCGGGACTACCATCACCGGGGAGCTGTTTTTT
>few|TRBV19|TRBJ1-2|TRBD1
CASSRGQVTYGYTF
TGTGCCAGTAGTAGGGGACAGGTGACATATGGCTACACCTTC
>.|TRBV27|TRBJ1-5|.
CASSLMGATNQPQHF
TGTGCCAGCAGTTTGATGGGGGCTACCAATCAGCCCCAGCATTTT
>.|TRBV6-7|TRBJ2-3|TRBD2
CASSYILAGASDTQYF
TGTGCCAGCAGTTACATACTAGCGGGAGCCTCAGATACGCAGTATTTT
>.|TRBV5-1|TRBJ2-5|.
CASTLQETQYF
TGCGCCAGCACACTACAAGAGACCCAGTACTTC
>.|TRBV5-6|TRBJ1-2|TRBD1
CASSWAGQGVDGYTF
TGTGCCAGCAGCTGGGCAGGACAGGGAGTAGATGGCTACACCTTC
>.|TRBV4-2|TRBJ1-6|.
CASSQDAGFNSPLHF
TGTGCCAGCAGCCAAGATGCAGGTTTTAATTCACCCCTCCACTTT
>.|TRBV5-6|TRBJ2-7|.
CASSLLQGTYEQYF
TGTGCCAGCAGCTTGCTACAGGGAACCTACGAGCAGTACTTC
>few|TRBV18|TRBJ2-5|.
CASSPQETQYF
TGTGCCAGCTCACCCCAGGAGACCCAGTACTTC
>few|TRBV30|TRBJ1-2|.
CAWSGRFPRGSNYGYTF
TGTGCCTGGAGTGGAAGGTTCCCTAGGGGTTCTAACTATGGCTACACCTTC
>.|TRBV28|TRBJ2-7|TRBD2
CASNIAGSEYEQYF
TGTGCCAGCAATATAGCGGGAAGCGAGTACGAGCAGTACTTC
>few|TRBV9|TRBJ1-5|.
CASSVGSGAGQPQHF
TGTGCCAGCAGCGTAGGGTCAGGGGCGGGTCAGCCCCAGCATTTT
>.|TRBV5-1|TRBJ2-5|TRBD2
CASTRSSGSETQYF
TGCGCCAGCACCAGGTCTAGCGGGAGTGAGACCCAGTACTTC
>.|TRBV7-9|TRBJ2-5|.
CASSLGLQETQYF
TGTGCCAGCAGCTTAGGACTACAAGAGACCCAGTACTTC
>.|TRBV6-6|TRBJ1-4|.
CASSPQSGALNEKLFF
TGTGCCAGCAGTCCGCAATCAGGGGCCCTTAATGAAAAACTGTTTTTT
>.|TRBV27|TRBJ2-7|TRBD1
CASSPQGIPTYEQYF
TGTGCCAGCAGCCCACAGGGGATTCCAACCTACGAGCAGTACTTC
>.|TRBV2|TRBJ2-5|TRBD1
CATRDREVGTKYF
TGTGCCACCCGGGACAGGGAGGTAGGGACCAAGTACTTC
>.|TRBV29-1|TRBJ1-2|TRBD1
CSVRTLGTGNGYGYTF
TGCAGCGTTCGAACGTTGGGGACAGGGAACGGGTATGGCTACACCTTC
>few|TRBV19|TRBJ2-5|TRBD1
CASSMTTGEGAQYF
TGTGCCAGTAGTATGACGACAGGGGAAGGGGCCCAGTACTTC
>few|TRBV7-2|TRBJ2-7|TRBD2
CASRPPAGVGEQYF
TGTGCCAGCAGACCTCCCGCGGGGGTGGGAGAGCAGTACTTC
>.|TRBV5-1|TRBJ1-6|.
CASSFRAQGRGNNSPLHF
TGCGCCAGCAGCTTCCGAGCACAGGGTAGAGGTAATAATTCACCCCTCCACTTT
>.|TRBV4-1|TRBJ1-5|.
CASSQDRFGGNNQPQHF
TGCGCCAGCAGCCAAGATAGGTTTGGGGGGAACAATCAGCCCCAGCATTTT
>.|TRBV6-1|TRBJ2-4|.
CASSELGATKNIQYF
TGTGCCAGCAGTGAATTGGGGGCGACCAAAAACATTCAGTACTTC
>.|TRBV7-2|TRBJ1-5|.
CASSPSHRVESNQPQHF
TGTGCCAGCAGCCCGAGCCACAGGGTTGAGAGCAATCAGCCCCAGCATTTT
>.|TRBV5-1|TRBJ2-2|.
CASFLGQRTGELFF
TGCGCCAGCTTTTTGGGACAACGCACCGGGGAGCTGTTTTTT
>.|TRBV6-6|TRBJ1-1|.
CASRLRTANTEAFF
TGTGCCAGCAGACTGAGGACAGCAAACACTGAAGCTTTCTTT
>.|TRBV5-1|TRBJ2-3|TRBD1
CASSLQTGGTDTQYF
TGCGCCAGCAGCTTGCAAACAGGGGGCACAGATACGCAGTATTTT
>few|TRBV4-1|TRBJ1-4|TRBD1
CASSRDRSNEKLFF
TGCGCCAGCAGCCGGGACAGGTCTAATGAAAAACTGTTTTTT
>once|TRBV6-1|TRBJ1-5|TRBD1
CASSGEGSITGGRQPQHF
TGTGCCAGCAGTGGGGAGGGATCAATTACAGGGGGCCGGCAGCCCCAGCATTTT